Below, one T cell receptor (beta chain) is given with its context. A few counts support this clone. Its binding antigen is unknown. Base qualities were left out, and no much larger clone turns up one base away. The time point label, read with the paper, signifies: week 23, last vaccination. Each vaccine dose, consisting of 300 ug of a 20-mer mutant IDH1 peptide in Montanide, was administered subcutaneously with topical imiquimod. All donors had newly diagnosed IDH1-mutant astrocytomas of WHO grade 3 or 4 that showed loss of nuclear ATRX. The samples were drawn from NOA16, a multicentre, single-arm, open-label phase I trial in Germany that tested a mutant IDH1 peptide vaccine in humans for the first time. Genomic DNA for TCRB sequencing was isolated from EDTA blood with the DNeasy Blood and Tissue Kit. From the germline V gene (reference sequence), CDR1 is SEHNR and CDR2 is FQNEAQ. From the cysteine through the phenylalanine, the CDR3 covers 15 amino acids. Just the 45-base CDR3 DNA is kept, in frame starting at base 1. V lost 1 base and J lost 7 bases; the stretch between them is 11 bases long.

The data are from a study of a mutant IDH1 vaccine in newly diagnosed glioma listed by TCRdb under 2021. Turning to the overall study: Patients received eight vaccinations in weeks 1, 3, 5, 7, 11, 15, 19 and 23, corresponding to visits V03 through V10. Vaccination started 4-6 weeks after radiotherapy alone, or was given together with temozolomide cycles in the groups whose treatment included chemotherapy. The roughly 30 treated patients were around 62% male and around 40% female, with a mean age of approximately 40 years. Before enrollment, most patients had been given radiochemotherapy with temozolomide as standard therapy, while the rest had received either radiotherapy alone or temozolomide alone. Peripheral blood samples were drawn at six visits, namely V03 (baseline), V05, V07, V10, V12 and V13. Longitudinal TCRB deep sequencing was performed for roughly 27 treated patients wherever samples were available for exploratory analyses.

Summary of the overall study and its limitations: Immune responses induced by the vaccine were seen in around 94% of patients across multiple MHC alleles. Pseudoprogression seemed to be unrelated to changes in the top peripheral T cell clonotypes found by TCRB sequencing. PBMC samples for TCRB deep sequencing were selected based on availability. According to the authors, sample limitations meant that analyses of patient blood samples could not be reproduced.

To prepare the library, the immunoSEQ multiplex PCR assay was applied. The hsTCRB Kit was used according to the manufacturer's protocol to amplify rearranged TCR beta chain sequences. TCRB libraries were sequenced on an Illumina MiSeq. The study's processing was this. The kit vendor's proprietary platform handled demultiplexing, trimming and gene mapping. As stored in TCRdb, this immuneACCESS dataset retains in-frame rearrangements with V and J assigned. A fraction of the clones does not appear; measured against another copy, unresolved V genes explain less than half of the discrepancy, and the remainder lacks a known reason. Clonal size and the V and J genes are those of that table, whereas D and trimming came from the DNA. The sample includes 52,000 or so clones, with 80% observed a single time. The top ten hold more than 5.5% of the sample.

The sequence derives from a man in his forties with glioma. Here the sequenced sample was PBMCs, taken from a glioma patient whose treatment included an IDH1 peptide vaccine. The rearranged chain carries TRBV7-9 and TRBJ1-6; a confident D gene designation cannot be given. CDR3 protein: CASSLDGPLNSPLHF. The DNA reads TGTGCCAGCAGCTTAGATGGTCCGTTAAATTCACCCCTCCACTTT.